These T cell receptor beta chains were read from a single sample in a study of T cells in Graves' hyperthyroidism and ophthalmopathy. In TCRdb, the multiplex PCR reads were re-called with MiXCR into one record per CDR3 protein. The sample contains hundreds of thousands of distinct CDR3 sequences, 16% of which appear only once. Sequenced: blood. All receptors derive from a young woman with Graves' hyperthyroidism. Both conserved end residues are trimmed from each CDR3. D genes are given only for firm matches. Only part of the rows carry a size: once, few, many, or a class if the clone is expanded.

j_call	cdr3_length	d_call	clone_size	v_call	cdr3_aa
TRBJ2-2	11	.	.	TRBV29-1	SVARRATGELF
TRBJ1-1	13	.	.	TRBV19	ASSLFQGTNTEAF
TRBJ2-5	14	.	.	TRBV27	ASSLRRQGPRETQY
TRBJ2-1	18	TRBD1	.	TRBV7-9	ASSSTLEVLDRAAYNEQF
TRBJ1-1	14	.	many	TRBV6-1	ASSSAVGGTNTEAF
TRBJ2-5	20	TRBD2	.	TRBV14	ASSQDLEGRDGLAGVQETQY
TRBJ1-2	11	.	few	TRBV6-2/TRBV6-3	ASKVQVRDGYT
TRBJ2-1	13	TRBD2	many	TRBV5-1	ASSSGLAGDNEQF
TRBJ2-7	13	TRBD1	few	TRBV12-3/TRBV12-4	ASSRPGQGVYEQY
TRBJ2-6	13	TRBD1	.	TRBV29-1	SVEGTGAGANVLT
TRBJ2-1	14	.	.	TRBV19	ASRIAHLSSYNEQF
TRBJ2-5	12	TRBD1	few	TRBV24-1	ATSSDRPEETQY
TRBJ1-2	12	TRBD1	many	TRBV27	ASGTGEKSRGYT
TRBJ2-7	13	TRBD2	few	TRBV27	ASSLRTSGRGEQY
TRBJ2-1	12	.	many	TRBV7-2	ASSLDRVDNEQF
TRBJ1-2	10	.	.	TRBV7-8	ASSSDVDGYT
TRBJ1-6	13	TRBD1	few	TRBV7-2	ASRSWTGDNSPLH
TRBJ2-1	14	TRBD2	.	TRBV4-1	ASSQERLAGQREQF
TRBJ2-5	14	TRBD2	.	TRBV5-1	ASSRGLAGLKETQY
TRBJ1-6	14	TRBD1	.	TRBV19	ASSIGLTGSTSPLH
TRBJ2-3	11	.	.	TRBV6-2/TRBV6-3	ASSDSFTDTQY
TRBJ2-2	12	TRBD2	few	TRBV6-1	ASGLAGRTGELF
TRBJ2-3	13	.	few	TRBV12-3/TRBV12-4	ASSPGGRNTDTQY
TRBJ2-2	11	.	few	TRBV10-3	ATALQGRRELF
TRBJ1-2	11	TRBD1	.	TRBV7-2	ASNFQGARGYT
TRBJ2-5	13	.	many	TRBV5-1	ASSSNGRLQETQY
TRBJ2-7	13	TRBD1	.	TRBV4-3	ASSQERDRREEQY
TRBJ2-7	13	TRBD2	many	TRBV5-1	ASRVASGSTYEQY
TRBJ2-5	13	.	few	TRBV19	ASSMGSRLQETQY
TRBJ2-7	10	.	many	TRBV12-3/TRBV12-4	ASSLTDYEQY
TRBJ1-1	12	TRBD1	many	TRBV30	AWRSYRGPTEAF
TRBJ2-3	11	TRBD1	.	TRBV20-1	SAGQGTTDTQY
TRBJ1-3	15	.	few	TRBV30	AWILPGPFLSGNTIY
TRBJ2-3	15	TRBD1	few	TRBV18	ASSPVTGGVKTDTQY
TRBJ2-2	15	.	once	TRBV18	ASSPLSGTGLTGELF
TRBJ1-1	10	.	.	TRBV12-3/TRBV12-4	ASSLARGTAF
TRBJ2-2	15	.	.	TRBV25-1	ASAPGPGVWDTGELF
TRBJ2-2	13	.	many	TRBV20-1	SARDARINTGELF
TRBJ2-5	11	.	many	TRBV20-1	SAGREDKETQY
TRBJ1-4	14	.	few	TRBV18	ASSPLPGAPHEKLF
TRBJ2-5	14	TRBD2	many	TRBV7-9	ASSAGTSGGYETQY
TRBJ2-7	15	TRBD1	few	TRBV7-9	ASSLAPIRQGSYEQY
TRBJ1-2	12	.	.	TRBV27	ASSPPGHYYGYT
TRBJ1-1	14	.	many	TRBV5-4	ASSPTQGVMNTEAF
TRBJ2-7	10	.	.	TRBV12-3/TRBV12-4	ASSLYLYEQY